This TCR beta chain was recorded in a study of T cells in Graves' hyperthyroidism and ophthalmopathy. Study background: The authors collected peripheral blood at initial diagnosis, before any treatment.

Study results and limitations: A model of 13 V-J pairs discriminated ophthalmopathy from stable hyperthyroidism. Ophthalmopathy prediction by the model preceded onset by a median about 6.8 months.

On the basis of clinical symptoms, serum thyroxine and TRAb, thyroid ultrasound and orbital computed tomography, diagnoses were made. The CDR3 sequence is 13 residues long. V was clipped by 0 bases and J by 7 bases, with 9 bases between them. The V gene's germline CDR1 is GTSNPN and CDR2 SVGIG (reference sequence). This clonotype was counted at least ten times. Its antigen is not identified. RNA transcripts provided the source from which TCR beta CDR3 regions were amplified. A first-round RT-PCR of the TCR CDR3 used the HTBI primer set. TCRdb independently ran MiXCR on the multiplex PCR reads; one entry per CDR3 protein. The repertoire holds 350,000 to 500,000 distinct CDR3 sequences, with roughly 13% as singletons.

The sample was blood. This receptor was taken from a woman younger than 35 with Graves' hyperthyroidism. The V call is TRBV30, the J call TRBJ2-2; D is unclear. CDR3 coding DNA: TGTGCCTGGAGTGTATTGGGTGGCGGGGAGCTGTTTTTT. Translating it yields CAWSVLGGGELFF.